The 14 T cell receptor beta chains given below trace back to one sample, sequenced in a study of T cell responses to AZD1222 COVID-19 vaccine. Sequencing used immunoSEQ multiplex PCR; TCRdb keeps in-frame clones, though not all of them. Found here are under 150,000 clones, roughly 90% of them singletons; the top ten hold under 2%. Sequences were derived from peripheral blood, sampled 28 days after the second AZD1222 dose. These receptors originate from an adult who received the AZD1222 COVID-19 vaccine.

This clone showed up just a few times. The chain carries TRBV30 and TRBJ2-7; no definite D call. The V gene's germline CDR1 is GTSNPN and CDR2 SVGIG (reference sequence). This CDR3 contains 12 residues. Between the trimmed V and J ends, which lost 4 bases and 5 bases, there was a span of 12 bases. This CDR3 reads CAWKRVTDEQYF. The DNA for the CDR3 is TGTGCCTGGAAGCGAGTTACGGACGAGCAGTACTTC.

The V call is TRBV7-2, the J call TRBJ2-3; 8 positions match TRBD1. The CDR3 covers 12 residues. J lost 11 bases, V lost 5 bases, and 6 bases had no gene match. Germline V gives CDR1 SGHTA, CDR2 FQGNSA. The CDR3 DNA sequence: TGTGCCAGCAGCGCCCCACAGGGGGTGCAGTATTTT. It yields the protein CASSAPQGVQYF.

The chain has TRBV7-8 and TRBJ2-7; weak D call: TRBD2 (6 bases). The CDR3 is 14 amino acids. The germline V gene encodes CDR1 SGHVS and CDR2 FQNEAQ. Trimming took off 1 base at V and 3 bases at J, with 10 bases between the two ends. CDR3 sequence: CASSLGRGSYEQYV. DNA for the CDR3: TGTGCCAGCAGCTTAGGGCGGGGCAGCTACGAGCAGTACGTC.

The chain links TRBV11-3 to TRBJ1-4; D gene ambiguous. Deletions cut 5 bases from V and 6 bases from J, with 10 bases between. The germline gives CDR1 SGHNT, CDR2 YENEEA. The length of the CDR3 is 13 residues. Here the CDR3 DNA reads TGTGCCAGCAGCAACCGGGAACATGAAAAACTGTTTTTT. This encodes CASSNREHEKLFF.

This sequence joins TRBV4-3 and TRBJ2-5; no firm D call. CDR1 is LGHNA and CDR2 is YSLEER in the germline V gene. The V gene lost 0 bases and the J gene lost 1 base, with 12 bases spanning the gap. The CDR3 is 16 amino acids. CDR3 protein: CASSQDTGWAQETQYF. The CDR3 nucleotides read TGCGCCAGCAGCCAAGATACGGGTTGGGCCCAAGAGACCCAGTACTTC.

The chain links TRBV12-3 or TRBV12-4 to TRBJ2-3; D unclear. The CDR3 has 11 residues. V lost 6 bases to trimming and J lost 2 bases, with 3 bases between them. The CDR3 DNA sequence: TGTGCCAGCAGGGACACAGATACGCAGTATTTT. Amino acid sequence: CASRDTDTQYF.

CDR3 sequence reads: CASSLISPNTEAFF. DNA of the CDR3: TGTGCCAGCAGCTTAATTAGCCCTAACACTGAAGCTTTCTTT. This chain uses TRBV7-8 with TRBJ1-1; D is ambiguous. Germline V gene sequence: CDR1 SGHVS, CDR2 FQNEAQ. CDR3 length: 14 residues. The V end was cut by 2 bases, the J end by 2 bases, with 9 bases between.

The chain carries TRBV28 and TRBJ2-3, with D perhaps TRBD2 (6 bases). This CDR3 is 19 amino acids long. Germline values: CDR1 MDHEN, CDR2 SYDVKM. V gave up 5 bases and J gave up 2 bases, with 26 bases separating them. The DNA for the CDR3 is TGTGCCAGCAGTACGAGAGACAGTCGGACTATCTCTTTCACAGATACGCAGTATTTT. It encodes CASSTRDSRTISFTDTQYF. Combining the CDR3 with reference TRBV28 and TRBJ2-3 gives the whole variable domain DVKVTQSSRYLVKRTGEKVFLECVQDMDHENMFWYRQDPGLGLRLIYFSYDVKMKEKGDIPEGYSVSREKKERFSLILESASTNQTSMYLCASSTRDSRTISFTDTQYFGPGTRLTVL.

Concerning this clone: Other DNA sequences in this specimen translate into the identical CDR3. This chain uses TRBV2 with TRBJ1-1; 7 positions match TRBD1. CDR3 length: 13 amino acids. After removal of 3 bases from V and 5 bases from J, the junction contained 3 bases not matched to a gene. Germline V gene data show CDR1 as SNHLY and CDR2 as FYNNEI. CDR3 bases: TGTGCCAGCAGTGAGTCCAGGGGGACTGAAGCTTTCTTT. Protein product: CASSESRGTEAFF.

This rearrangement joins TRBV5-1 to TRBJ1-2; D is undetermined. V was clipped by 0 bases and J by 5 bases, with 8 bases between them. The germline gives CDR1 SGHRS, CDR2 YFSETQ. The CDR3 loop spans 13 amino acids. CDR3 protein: CASSLDAQYGYTF. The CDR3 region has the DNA TGCGCCAGCAGCTTGGACGCCCAGTATGGCTACACCTTC.

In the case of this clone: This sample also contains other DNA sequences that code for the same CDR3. The CDR3 DNA reads as TGTGCCAGCAGCCCTCGGGACAGGGCTGGAAACACCATATATTTT. Translating it yields CASSPRDRAGNTIYF. The gene calls are TRBV3-1 (or the pseudogene TRBV3-2) and TRBJ1-3, with TRBD1 identical over 9 bases. The CDR3 is made up of 15 amino acids. J was trimmed by 2 bases and V by 4 bases; bases with no gene match: 3. CDR1 LGHDT and CDR2 YNNKEL come from the germline V gene (reference sequence).

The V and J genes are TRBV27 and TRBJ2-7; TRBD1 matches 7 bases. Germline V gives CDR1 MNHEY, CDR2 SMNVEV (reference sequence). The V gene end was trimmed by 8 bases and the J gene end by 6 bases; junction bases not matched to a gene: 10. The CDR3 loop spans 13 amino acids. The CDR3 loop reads CASRRQGATEQYF. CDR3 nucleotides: TGTGCCAGCCGGCGACAGGGCGCCACCGAGCAGTACTTC.

Here the CDR3 reads CATLSSRVRTDTQYF. CDR3 sequence (DNA): TGTGCCACCCTCAGTTCGAGAGTACGCACAGATACGCAGTATTTT. The rearrangement links TRBV6-5 to TRBJ2-3; D call uncertain. The V gene's germline CDR1 is MNHEY and CDR2 SVGAGI. This CDR3 region has 15 residues. The V gene lost 10 bases and the J gene lost 1 base, with 18 bases spanning the gap.

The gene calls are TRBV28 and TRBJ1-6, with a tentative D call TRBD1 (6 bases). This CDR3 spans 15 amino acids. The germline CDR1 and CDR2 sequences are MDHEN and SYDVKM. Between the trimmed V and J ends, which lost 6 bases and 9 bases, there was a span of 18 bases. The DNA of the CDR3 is TGTGCCAGCAGGCCGAGAGGGGGGGACGGTTCACCCCTCCACTTT. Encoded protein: CASRPRGGDGSPLHF.